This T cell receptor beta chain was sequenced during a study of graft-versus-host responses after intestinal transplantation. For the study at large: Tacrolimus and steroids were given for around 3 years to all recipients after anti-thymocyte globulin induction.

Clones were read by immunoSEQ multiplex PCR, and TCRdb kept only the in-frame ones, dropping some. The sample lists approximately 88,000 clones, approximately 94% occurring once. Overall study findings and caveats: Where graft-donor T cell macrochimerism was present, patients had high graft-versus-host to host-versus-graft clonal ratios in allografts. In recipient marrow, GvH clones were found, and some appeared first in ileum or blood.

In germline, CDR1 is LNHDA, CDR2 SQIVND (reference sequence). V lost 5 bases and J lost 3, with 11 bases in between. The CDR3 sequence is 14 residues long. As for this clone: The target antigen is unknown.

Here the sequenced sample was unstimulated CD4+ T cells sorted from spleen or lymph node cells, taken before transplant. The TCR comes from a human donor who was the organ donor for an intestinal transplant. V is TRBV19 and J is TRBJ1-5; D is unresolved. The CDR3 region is CASSSRATNQPQHF. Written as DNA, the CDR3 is TGTGCCAGTAGTTCTCGAGCGACCAATCAGCCCCAGCATTTT.